Below are 8 T cell receptor beta chains sequenced from a single sample in a study of shared clonotypes between healthy human individuals. Libraries were prepared by immunoSEQ multiplex PCR; TCRdb keeps only in-frame clonotypes and omits some of them. This table holds millions of clones, roughly 93% found once. Sequences were obtained from naive CD4+ T cells from PBMCs. Noted subset: CD45RA+ positively selected. All receptors come from a man aged 18 to 30 in good health. Some clones in this sample may be carry-over from other donors' samples.

The CDR3 DNA follows: TGCGCCAGCAGCCCGCCGGAGCGCGGGACCGGGGAGCTGTTTTTT. Protein product: CASSPPERGTGELFF. The chain has TRBV4-3 and TRBJ2-2; perhaps TRBD2 as D (5 bases). The CDR3 extends over 15 amino acids. V dropped 4 bases and J dropped 5 bases, with 14 bases sitting between them. The germline CDR1 and CDR2 sequences are LGHNA and YSLEER.

This chain links TRBV29-1 with TRBJ1-1; D perhaps matches TRBD1 (5 bases). There are 13 residues in the CDR3. Germline V gene lookup returns CDR1 SQVTM and CDR2 ANQGSEA. V was cut by 7 bases and J by 6 bases, with 18 bases left in between. CDR3 DNA sequence: TGCAGCGCACGGGCGGGGGGGATTTCTGAAGCTTTCTTT. Protein: CSARAGGISEAFF.

The chain links TRBV9 to TRBJ2-1; D remains ambiguous. The CDR3 has 15 amino acids. Germline CDR1 is SGDLS and CDR2 is YYNGEE. V lost 1 base and J 11 bases, leaving 19 bases between the germline ends. The CDR3 loop is CASSVTATSGRKQFF. The CDR3 DNA sequence: TGTGCCAGCAGCGTAACAGCGACGTCTGGCCGGAAGCAGTTCTTC. The variable domain in full, completed from reference TRBV9 and TRBJ2-1, reads DSGVTQTPKHLITATGQRVTLRCSPRSGDLSVYWYQQSLDQGLQFLIQYYNGEERAKGNILERFSAQQFPDLHSELNLSSLELGDSALYFCASSVTATSGRKQFFGPGTRLTVL.

V and J are TRBV27 and TRBJ2-7, with 7 bases lining up with TRBD2. V trimming: 2 bases; J trimming: 4 bases; junction bases outside the gene matches: 2. Germline CDR1 MNHEY, CDR2 SMNVEV (reference sequence). The CDR3 totals 13 residues. CDR3 in amino acids: CASSLGEGYEQYF. The CDR3 region has the DNA TGTGCCAGCAGTTTAGGGGAGGGGTACGAGCAGTACTTC.

The rearrangement joins TRBV28 to TRBJ1-2, with TRBD1 as a possible D gene (6 bases). V lost 3 bases, J lost 3 bases, and 11 bases lay in between. This CDR3 is 14 amino acids long. CDR1 MDHEN and CDR2 SYDVKM come from the germline V gene. The CDR3: CASSFVRGDYGYTF. CDR3 coding DNA: TGTGCCAGCAGTTTCGTCAGGGGCGACTATGGCTACACCTTC.

The chain links TRBV18 to TRBJ1-2, with D possibly matching TRBD1 (5 bases). V dropped 1 base and J dropped 4 bases, with 13 bases sitting between them. CDR1 and CDR2 (germline): KGHSH, LQKENI. The length of the CDR3 is 15 residues. The CDR3 spells CASSPLGDGLYGYTF. Written as DNA, the CDR3 is TGTGCCAGCTCACCACTAGGGGACGGTCTCTATGGCTACACCTTC. Complete variable domain (other parts from reference TRBV18 and TRBJ1-2): NAGVMQNPRHLVRRRGQEARLRCSPMKGHSHVYWYRQLPEEGLKFMVYLQKENIIDESGMPKERFSAEFPKEGPSILRIQQVVRGDSAAYFCASSPLGDGLYGYTFGSGTRLTVV.

The gene calls are TRBV27 and TRBJ2-1; D tentatively fits TRBD1 or TRBD2 (5 bases each). This CDR3 is built from 16 residues. Per the germline V gene, CDR1 is MNHEY and CDR2 is SMNVEV (reference sequence). The V gene lost 5 bases and the J gene lost 0 bases, with 14 bases spanning the gap. The CDR3 nucleotides are TGTGCCAGCAGTCCCCGTGCGAGGGGCTCCTACAATGAGCAGTTCTTC. This codes for CASSPRARGSYNEQFF.

The genes are TRBV7-6 and TRBJ2-1; D is undetermined. The V and J ends lost 0 bases and 7 bases respectively, with 7 bases between them. CDR1 and CDR2 (germline): SGHVS, FNYEAQ. This CDR3 spans 13 amino acids. The CDR3 loop reads CASSLAAVNEQFF. The DNA of the CDR3 is TGTGCCAGCAGCTTAGCTGCCGTAAATGAGCAGTTCTTC.